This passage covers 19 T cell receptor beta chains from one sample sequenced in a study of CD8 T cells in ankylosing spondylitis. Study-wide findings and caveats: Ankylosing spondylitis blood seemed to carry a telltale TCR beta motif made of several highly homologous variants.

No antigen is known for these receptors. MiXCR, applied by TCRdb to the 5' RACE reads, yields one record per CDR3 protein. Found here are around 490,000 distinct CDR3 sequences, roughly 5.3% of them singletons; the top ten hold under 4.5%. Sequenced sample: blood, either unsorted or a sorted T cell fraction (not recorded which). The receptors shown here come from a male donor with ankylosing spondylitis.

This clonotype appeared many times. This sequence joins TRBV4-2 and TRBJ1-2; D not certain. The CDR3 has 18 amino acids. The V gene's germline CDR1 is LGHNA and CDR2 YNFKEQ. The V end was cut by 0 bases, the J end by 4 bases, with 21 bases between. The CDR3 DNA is TGTGCCAGCAGCCAAGAACTGATCGTAAGAGGGATCTCCTATGGCTACACCTTC. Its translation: CASSQELIVRGISYGYTF.

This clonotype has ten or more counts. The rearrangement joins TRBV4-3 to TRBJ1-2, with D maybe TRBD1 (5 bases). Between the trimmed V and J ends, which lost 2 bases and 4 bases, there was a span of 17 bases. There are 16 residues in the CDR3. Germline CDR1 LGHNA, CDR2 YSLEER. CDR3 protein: CASSQLSSRAAYGYTF. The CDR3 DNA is TGCGCCAGCAGCCAACTTTCCAGCAGGGCCGCCTATGGCTACACCTTC.

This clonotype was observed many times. CDR3 protein: CASSYQVGLGYEQYF. Written as DNA, the CDR3 is TGTGCCAGCAGTTACCAAGTGGGGCTCGGCTACGAGCAGTACTTC. The V call is TRBV6-2 or TRBV6-3, the J call TRBJ2-7; possible D gene TRBD1, 5 bases. Trimming removed 2 bases at V and 3 bases at J, with 14 bases between. CDR1 and CDR2 (germline): MNHEY, SVGEGT. The CDR3 is 15 residues long.

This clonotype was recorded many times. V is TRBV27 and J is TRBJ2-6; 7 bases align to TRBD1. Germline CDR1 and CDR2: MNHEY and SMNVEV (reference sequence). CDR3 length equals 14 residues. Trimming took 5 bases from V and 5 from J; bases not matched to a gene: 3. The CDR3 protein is CASSPGGWANVLTF. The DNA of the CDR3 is TGTGCCAGCAGTCCAGGGGGTTGGGCCAACGTCCTGACTTTC.

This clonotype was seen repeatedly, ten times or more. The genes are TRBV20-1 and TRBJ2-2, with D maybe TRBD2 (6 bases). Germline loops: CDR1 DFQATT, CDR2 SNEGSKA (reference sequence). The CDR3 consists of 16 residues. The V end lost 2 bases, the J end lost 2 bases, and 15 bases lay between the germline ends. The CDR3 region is CSARRAGTENTGELFF. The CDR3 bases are TGCAGTGCTAGACGTGCCGGGACTGAAAACACCGGGGAGCTGTTTTTT.

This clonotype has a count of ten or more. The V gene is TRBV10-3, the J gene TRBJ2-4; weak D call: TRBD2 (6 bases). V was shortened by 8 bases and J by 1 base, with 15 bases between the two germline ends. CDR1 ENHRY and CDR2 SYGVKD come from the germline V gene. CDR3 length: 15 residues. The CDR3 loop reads CAIAARGEAKNIQYF. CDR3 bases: TGTGCCATCGCAGCTCGCGGGGAGGCCAAAAACATTCAGTACTTC.

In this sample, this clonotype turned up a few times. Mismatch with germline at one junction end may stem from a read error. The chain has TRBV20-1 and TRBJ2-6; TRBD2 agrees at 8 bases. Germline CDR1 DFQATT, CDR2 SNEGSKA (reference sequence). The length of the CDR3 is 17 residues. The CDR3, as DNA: TGCTGTGCTAGTAACAGCGGGAGTTTCCCTGGGGCCAACGTCCTGACTTTC. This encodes CCASNSGSFPGANVLTF.

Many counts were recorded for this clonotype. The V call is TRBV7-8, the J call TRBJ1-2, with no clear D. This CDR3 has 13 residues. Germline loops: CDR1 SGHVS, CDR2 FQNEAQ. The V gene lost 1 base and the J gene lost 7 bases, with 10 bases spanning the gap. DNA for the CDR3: TGTGCCAGCAGCTTAGTAGTGGAGGGTGGCTACACCTTC. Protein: CASSLVVEGGYTF.

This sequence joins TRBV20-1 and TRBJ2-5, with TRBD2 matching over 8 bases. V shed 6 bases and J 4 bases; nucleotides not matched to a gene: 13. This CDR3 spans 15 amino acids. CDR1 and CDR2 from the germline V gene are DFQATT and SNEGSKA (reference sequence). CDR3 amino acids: CSAPRWAGGGETQYF. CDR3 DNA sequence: TGCAGTGCCCCTAGGTGGGCGGGAGGCGGAGAGACCCAGTACTTC.

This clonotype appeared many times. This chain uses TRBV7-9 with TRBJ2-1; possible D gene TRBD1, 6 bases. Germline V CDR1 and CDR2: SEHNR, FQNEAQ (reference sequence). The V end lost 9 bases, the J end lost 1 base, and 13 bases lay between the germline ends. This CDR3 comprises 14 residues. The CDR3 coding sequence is TGTGCCAGTCTTGACAGGCAATCCTACAATGAGCAGTTCTTC. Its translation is CASLDRQSYNEQFF.

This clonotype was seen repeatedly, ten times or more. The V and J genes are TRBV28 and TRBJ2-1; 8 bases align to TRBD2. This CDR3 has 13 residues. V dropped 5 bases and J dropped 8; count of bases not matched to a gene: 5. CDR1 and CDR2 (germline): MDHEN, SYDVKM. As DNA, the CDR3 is TGTGCCAGCAGTAGCGGGAGAAGCTATGAGCAGTTCTTC. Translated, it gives CASSSGRSYEQFF.

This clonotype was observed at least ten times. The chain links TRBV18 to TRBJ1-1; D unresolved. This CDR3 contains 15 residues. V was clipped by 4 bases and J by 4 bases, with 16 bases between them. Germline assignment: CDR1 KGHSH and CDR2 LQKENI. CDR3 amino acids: CASSRRRPPGTEAFF. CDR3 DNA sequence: TGTGCCAGCTCACGACGACGTCCACCGGGCACTGAAGCTTTCTTT.

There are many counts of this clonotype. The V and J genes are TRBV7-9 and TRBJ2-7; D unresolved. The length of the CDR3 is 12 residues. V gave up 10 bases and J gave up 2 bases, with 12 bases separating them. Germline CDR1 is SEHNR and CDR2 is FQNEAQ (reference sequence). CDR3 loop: CAIQRSPYEQYF. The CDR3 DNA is TGTGCCATCCAAAGGTCCCCCTACGAGCAGTACTTC.

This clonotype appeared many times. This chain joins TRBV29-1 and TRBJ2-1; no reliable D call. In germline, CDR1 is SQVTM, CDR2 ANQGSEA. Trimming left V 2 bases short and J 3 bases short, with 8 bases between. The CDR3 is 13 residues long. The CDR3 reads CSVEKSGYNEQFF. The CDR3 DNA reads TGCAGCGTTGAAAAAAGTGGCTACAATGAGCAGTTCTTC.

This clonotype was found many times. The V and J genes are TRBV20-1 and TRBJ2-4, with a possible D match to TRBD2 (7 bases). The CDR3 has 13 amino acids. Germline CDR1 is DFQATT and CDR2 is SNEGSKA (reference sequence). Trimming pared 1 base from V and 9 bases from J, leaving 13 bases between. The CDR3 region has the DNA TGCAGTGCTAGAGTTTCGGGGGGCTTCATTCAGTACTTC. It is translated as CSARVSGGFIQYF.

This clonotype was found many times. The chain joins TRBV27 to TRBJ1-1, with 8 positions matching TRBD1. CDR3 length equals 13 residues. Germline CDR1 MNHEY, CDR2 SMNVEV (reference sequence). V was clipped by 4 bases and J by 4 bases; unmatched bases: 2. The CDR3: CASSYRGTTEAFF. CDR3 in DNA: TGTGCCAGCAGTTACAGGGGGACCACTGAAGCTTTCTTT.

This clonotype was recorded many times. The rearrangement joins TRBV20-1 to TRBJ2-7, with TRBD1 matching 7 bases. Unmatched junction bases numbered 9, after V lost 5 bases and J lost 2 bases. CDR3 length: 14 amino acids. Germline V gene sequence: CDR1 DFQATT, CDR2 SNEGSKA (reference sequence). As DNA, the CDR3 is TGCAGTGCTGACAGGGATTACCCCCCCTACGAGCAGTACTTC. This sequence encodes CSADRDYPPYEQYF.

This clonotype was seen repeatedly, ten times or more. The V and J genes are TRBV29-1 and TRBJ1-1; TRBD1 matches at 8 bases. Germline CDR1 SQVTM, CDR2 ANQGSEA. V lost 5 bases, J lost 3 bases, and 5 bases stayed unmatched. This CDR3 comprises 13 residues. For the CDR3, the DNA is TGCAGCGTTTCGACAGGGGTTGACACTGAAGCTTTCTTT. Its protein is CSVSTGVDTEAFF. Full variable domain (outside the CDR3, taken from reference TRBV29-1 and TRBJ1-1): SAVISQKPSRDICQRGTSLTIQCQVDSQVTMMFWYRQQPGQSLTLIATANQGSEATYESGFVIDKFPISRPNLTFSTLTVSNMSPEDSSIYLCSVSTGVDTEAFFGQGTRLTVV.

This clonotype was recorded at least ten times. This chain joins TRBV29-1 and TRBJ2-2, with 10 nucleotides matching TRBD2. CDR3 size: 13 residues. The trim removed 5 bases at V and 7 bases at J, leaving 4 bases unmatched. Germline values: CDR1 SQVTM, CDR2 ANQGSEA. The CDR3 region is CSVSGGAFGELFF. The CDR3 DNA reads TGCAGCGTTAGCGGGGGGGCGTTCGGGGAGCTGTTTTTT.